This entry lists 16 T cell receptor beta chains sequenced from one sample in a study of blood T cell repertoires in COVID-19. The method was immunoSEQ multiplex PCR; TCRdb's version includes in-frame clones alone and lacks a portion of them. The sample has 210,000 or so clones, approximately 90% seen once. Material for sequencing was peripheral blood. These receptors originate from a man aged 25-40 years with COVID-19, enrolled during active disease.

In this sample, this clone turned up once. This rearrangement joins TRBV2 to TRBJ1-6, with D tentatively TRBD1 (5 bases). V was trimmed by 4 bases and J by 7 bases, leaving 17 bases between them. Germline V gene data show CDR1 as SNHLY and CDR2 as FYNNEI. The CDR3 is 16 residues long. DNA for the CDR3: TGTGCCAGCAGTGCAAATGGGGCCGATTTGAATTCACCCCTCCACTTT. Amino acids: CASSANGADLNSPLHF.

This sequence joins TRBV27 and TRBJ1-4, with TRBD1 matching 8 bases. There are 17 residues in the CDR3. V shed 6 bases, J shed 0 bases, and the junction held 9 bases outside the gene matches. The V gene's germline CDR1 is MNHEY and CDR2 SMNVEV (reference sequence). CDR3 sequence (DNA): TGTGCCAGCAGCAAAGACAGGGGTCTCGCAACTAATGAAAAACTGTTTTTT. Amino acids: CASSKDRGLATNEKLFF.

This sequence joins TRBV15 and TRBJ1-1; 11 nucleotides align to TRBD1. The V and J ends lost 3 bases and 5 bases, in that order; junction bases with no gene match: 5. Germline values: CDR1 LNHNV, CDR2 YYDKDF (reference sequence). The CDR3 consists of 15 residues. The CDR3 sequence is CATSRRDRGWTEAFF. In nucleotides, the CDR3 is TGTGCCACCAGCAGGAGGGACAGGGGGTGGACTGAAGCTTTCTTT.

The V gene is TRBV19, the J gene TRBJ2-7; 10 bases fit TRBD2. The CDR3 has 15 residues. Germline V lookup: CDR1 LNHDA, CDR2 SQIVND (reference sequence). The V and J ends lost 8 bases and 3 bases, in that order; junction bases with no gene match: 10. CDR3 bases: TGTGCCAGTGGATATTCAGGACTAGCGGACTACGAGCAGTACTTC. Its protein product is CASGYSGLADYEQYF.

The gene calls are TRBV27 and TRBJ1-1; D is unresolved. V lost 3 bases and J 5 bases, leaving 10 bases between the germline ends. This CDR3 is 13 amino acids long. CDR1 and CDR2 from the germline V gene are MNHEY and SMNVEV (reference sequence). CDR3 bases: TGTGCCAGCAGTTTTCTAGAGGAGACTGAAGCTTTCTTT. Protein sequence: CASSFLEETEAFF.

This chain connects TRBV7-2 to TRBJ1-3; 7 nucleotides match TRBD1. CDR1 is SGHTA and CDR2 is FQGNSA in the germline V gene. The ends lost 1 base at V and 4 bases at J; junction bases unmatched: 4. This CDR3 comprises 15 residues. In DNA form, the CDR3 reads TGTGCCAGCAGCTTAGTGACAGGGCTGGGAAACACCATATATTTT. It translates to CASSLVTGLGNTIYF.

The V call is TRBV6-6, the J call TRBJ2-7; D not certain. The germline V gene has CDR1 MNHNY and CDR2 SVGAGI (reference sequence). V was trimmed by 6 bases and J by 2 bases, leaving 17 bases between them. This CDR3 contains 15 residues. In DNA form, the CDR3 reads TGTGCCAGCAGCCCAACATCAAAGTTAACCTACGAGCAGTACTTC. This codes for CASSPTSKLTYEQYF.

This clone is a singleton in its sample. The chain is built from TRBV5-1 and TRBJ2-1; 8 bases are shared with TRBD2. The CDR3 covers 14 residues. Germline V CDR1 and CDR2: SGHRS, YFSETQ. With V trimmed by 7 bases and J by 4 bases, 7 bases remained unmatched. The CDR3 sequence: CASGLQREYNEQFF. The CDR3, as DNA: TGCGCCAGCGGGCTCCAGCGGGAGTACAATGAGCAGTTCTTC.

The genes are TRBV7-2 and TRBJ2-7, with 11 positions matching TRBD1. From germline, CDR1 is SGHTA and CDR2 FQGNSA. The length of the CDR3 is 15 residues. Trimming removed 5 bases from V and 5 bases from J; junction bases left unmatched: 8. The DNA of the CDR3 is TGTGCCAGCAGCCCATGGACAGGGGGCTACAACGAGCAGTACTTC. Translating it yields CASSPWTGGYNEQYF.

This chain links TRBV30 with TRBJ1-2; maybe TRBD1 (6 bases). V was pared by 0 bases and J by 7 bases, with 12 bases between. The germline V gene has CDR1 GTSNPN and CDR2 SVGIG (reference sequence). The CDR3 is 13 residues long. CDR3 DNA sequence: TGTGCCTGGAGTGTGCAGGGGTATTCTGGCTACACCTTC. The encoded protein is CAWSVQGYSGYTF.

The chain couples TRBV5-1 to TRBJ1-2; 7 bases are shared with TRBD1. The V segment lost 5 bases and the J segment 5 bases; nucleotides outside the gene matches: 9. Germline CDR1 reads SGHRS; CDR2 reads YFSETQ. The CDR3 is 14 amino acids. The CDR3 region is CASREGATIYGYTF. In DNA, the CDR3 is TGCGCCAGCAGGGAGGGGGCGACGATTTATGGCTACACCTTC.

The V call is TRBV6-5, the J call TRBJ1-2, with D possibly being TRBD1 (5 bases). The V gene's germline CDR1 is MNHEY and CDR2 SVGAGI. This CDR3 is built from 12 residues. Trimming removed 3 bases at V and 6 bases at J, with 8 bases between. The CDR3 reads CASSYKGNGYTF. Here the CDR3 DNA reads TGTGCCAGCAGTTATAAGGGGAATGGCTACACCTTC.

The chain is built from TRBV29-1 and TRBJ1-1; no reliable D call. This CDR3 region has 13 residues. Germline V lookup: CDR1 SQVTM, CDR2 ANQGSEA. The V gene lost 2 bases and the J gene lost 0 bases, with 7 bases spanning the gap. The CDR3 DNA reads TGCAGCGTTGAATCCCGGTTGAACACTGAAGCTTTCTTT. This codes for CSVESRLNTEAFF.

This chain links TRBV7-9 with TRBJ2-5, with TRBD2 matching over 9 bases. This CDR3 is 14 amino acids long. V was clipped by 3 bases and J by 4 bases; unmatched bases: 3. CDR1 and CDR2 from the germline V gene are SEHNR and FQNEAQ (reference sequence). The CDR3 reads CASSFSLAGETQYF. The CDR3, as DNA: TGTGCCAGCAGCTTCTCACTAGCGGGAGAGACCCAGTACTTC.

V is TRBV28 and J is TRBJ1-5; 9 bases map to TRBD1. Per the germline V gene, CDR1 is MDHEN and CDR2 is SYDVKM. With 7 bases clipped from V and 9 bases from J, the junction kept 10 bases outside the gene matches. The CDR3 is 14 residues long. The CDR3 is CASTKGQGSAPQHF. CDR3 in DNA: TGTGCCAGCACCAAGGGACAGGGCTCTGCGCCCCAGCATTTT.

Here the CDR3 reads CASSHHPGELTEAFF. In nucleotides, the CDR3 is TGTGCCAGCAGCCACCATCCAGGGGAATTAACTGAAGCTTTCTTT. This chain connects TRBV11-3 to TRBJ1-1; tentatively, D is TRBD1 (6 bases). This CDR3 spans 15 amino acids. V lost 5 bases and J lost 5, with 18 bases in between. Germline V CDR1 and CDR2: SGHNT, YENEEA.